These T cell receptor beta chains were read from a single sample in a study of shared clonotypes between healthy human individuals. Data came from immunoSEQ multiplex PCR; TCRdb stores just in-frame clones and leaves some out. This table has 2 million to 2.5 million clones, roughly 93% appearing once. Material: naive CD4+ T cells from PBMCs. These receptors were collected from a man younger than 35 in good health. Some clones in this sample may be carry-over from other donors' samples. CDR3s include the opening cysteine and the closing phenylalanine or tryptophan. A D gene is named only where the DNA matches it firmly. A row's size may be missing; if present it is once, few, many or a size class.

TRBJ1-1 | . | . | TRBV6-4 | CASSRAWNTEAFF | TGTGCCAGCAGCCGCGCATGGAACACTGAAGCTTTCTTT
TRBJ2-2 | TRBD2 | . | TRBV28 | CASSLALAGTGELFF | TGTGCCAGCAGTTTAGCGCTAGCGGGCACCGGGGAGCTGTTTTTT
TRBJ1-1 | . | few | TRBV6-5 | CASSYQQQAFF | TGTGCCAGCAGTTACCAGCAGCAAGCTTTCTTT
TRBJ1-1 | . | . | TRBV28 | CATVYITEAFF | TGTGCCACGGTGTATATTACTGAAGCTTTCTTT
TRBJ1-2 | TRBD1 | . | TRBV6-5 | CASSSRTGWRDGYTF | TGTGCCAGCAGCTCAAGGACAGGTTGGCGAGATGGCTACACCTTC
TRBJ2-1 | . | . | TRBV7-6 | CASSSPWTRRTYNEQFF | TGTGCCAGCAGCTCCCCCTGGACTCGCCGCACCTACAATGAGCAGTTCTTC
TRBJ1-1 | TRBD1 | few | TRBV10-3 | CAISESTGGTEAFF | TGTGCCATCAGTGAGTCGACAGGGGGCACTGAAGCTTTCTTT
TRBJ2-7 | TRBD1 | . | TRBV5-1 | CASSTGQASYEQYF | TGCGCCAGCAGCACCGGACAGGCATCCTACGAGCAGTACTTC
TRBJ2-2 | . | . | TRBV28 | CASSLLPGETGELFF | TGTGCCAGCAGTTTACTCCCGGGGGAAACCGGGGAGCTGTTTTTT
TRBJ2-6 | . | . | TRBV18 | CASSPIVSGANVLTF | TGTGCCAGCTCACCAATCGTGTCCGGGGCCAACGTCCTGACTTTC
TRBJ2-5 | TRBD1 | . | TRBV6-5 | CASTRTGGTSETQYF | TGTGCCAGCACCCGAACAGGGGGGACCTCAGAGACCCAGTACTTC
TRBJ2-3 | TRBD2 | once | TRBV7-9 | CASSLVAGAITDTQYF | TGTGCCAGCAGCTTAGTAGCGGGAGCGATCACAGATACGCAGTATTTT
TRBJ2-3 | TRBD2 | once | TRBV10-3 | CAISPVLAGAADTQYF | TGTGCCATCAGCCCTGTTCTAGCGGGAGCGGCAGATACGCAGTATTTT
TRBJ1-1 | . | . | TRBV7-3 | CASSLAWDTEAFF | TGTGCCAGCAGCCTAGCGTGGGACACTGAAGCTTTCTTT
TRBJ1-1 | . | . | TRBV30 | CAWTHGRGTEAFF | TGTGCCTGGACCCACGGGAGAGGCACTGAAGCTTTCTTT
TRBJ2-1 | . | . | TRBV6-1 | CASSEAGSGGSYNEQFF | TGTGCCAGCAGTGAAGCAGGCAGCGGCGGATCCTACAATGAGCAGTTCTTC
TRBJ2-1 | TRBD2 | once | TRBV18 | CASSPRLATDHEQFF | TGTGCCAGCTCACCCCGACTAGCGACGGACCATGAGCAGTTCTTC
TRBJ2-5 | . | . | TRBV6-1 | CASSPWGRGETQYF | TGTGCCAGCAGCCCTTGGGGCAGGGGAGAGACCCAGTACTTC
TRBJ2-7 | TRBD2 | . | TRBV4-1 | CASSQGLAGGYEQYF | TGCGCCAGCAGCCAAGGACTAGCGGGAGGCTACGAGCAGTACTTC
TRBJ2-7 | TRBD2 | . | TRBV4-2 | CASSQELADNYEQYF | TGTGCCAGCAGCCAGGAACTAGCGGACAACTACGAGCAGTACTTC
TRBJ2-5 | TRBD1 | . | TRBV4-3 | CASSQDSGGETQYF | TGCGCCAGCAGCCAAGATTCAGGGGGCGAGACCCAGTACTTC
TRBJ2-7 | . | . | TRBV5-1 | CASSLGPDEQYF | TGCGCCAGCAGCTTGGGCCCGGACGAGCAGTACTTC
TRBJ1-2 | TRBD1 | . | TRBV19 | CATDRRDRGSIDGYTF | TGTGCCACTGACCGTCGGGACAGGGGATCTATTGATGGCTACACCTTC
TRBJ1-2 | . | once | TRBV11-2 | CASSQRWGYYGYTF | TGTGCCAGCAGCCAACGATGGGGGTACTATGGCTACACCTTC
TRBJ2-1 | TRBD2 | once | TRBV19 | CASSILLAGMGNEQFF | TGTGCCAGTAGTATCCTACTAGCGGGCATGGGGAATGAGCAGTTCTTC
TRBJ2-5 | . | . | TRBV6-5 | CASSYGTPQETQYF | TGTGCCAGCAGTTACGGGACCCCCCAAGAGACCCAGTACTTC
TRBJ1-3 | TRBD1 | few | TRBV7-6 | CASSVRGLSGNTIYF | TGTGCCAGCAGCGTCAGGGGGCTGTCTGGAAACACCATATATTTT
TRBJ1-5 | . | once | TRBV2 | CASSEYFSNQPQHF | TGTGCCAGCAGTGAGTATTTTAGCAATCAGCCCCAGCATTTT
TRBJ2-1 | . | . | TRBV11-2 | CASSPSGSLYNEQFF | TGTGCCAGCAGTCCCAGCGGCAGCCTCTACAATGAGCAGTTCTTC
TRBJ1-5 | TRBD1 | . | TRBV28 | CASSLPQGNQPQHF | TGTGCCAGCAGTTTACCACAGGGGAATCAGCCCCAGCATTTT
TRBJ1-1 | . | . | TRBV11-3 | CASSQGGNTEAFF | TGTGCCAGCAGCCAAGGGGGGAACACTGAAGCTTTCTTT
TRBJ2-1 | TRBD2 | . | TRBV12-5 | CASGFGLADNEQFF | TGTGCTAGTGGTTTCGGGCTAGCGGACAATGAGCAGTTCTTC
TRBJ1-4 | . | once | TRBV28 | CASSLWGPNEKLFF | TGTGCCAGCAGTTTGTGGGGGCCGAATGAAAAACTGTTTTTT
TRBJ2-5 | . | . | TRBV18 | CASSPLQSRGMRNQETQYF | TGTGCCAGCTCACCACTACAATCGAGAGGGATGCGGAACCAAGAGACCCAGTACTTC
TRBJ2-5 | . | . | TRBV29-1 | CSVAVGDETQYF | TGCAGCGTCGCAGTAGGGGATGAGACCCAGTACTTC
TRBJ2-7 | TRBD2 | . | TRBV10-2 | CASSEFGGRNYEQYF | TGCGCCAGCAGTGAGTTTGGCGGGAGGAACTACGAGCAGTACTTC